This T cell receptor beta chain is from a study of control samples from healthy donors and cancer patients. Some clones are missing from TCRdb's copy, which holds only in-frame ones; the method was immunoSEQ multiplex PCR. Of roughly 150,000 clones listed, 93% are singletons. This CDR3 spans 13 amino acids. V was clipped by 3 bases and J by 1 base, with 6 bases between them. Germline V lookup: CDR1 SQVTM, CDR2 ANQGSEA. The chain carries TRBV29-1 and TRBJ2-2, with D unclear. The sequenced sample consisted of blood. The sequence was obtained from a man aged 50 to 60 in good health. CDR3 sequence reads: CSVDFLNTGELFF. The CDR3 DNA sequence: TGCAGCGTTGACTTCCTGAACACCGGGGAGCTGTTTTTT.